This T cell receptor beta chain was identified in a study of blood T cells in healthy people across ages. Using a J-beta primer mix together with a sample-barcoded 5' primer, a second PCR was run for about 6 to 11 cycles. TCRdb re-called the 5' RACE reads through MiXCR, storing one row per CDR3 protein. The sample lists around 520,000 distinct CDR3 sequences, about 26% occurring once. These same data were also listed under a study on T cells of mothers and their children. That source notes: Normalized overlap was always slightly, never significantly, higher in related than unrelated mother-child pairs.

What was sequenced was blood. The clonotype originates from a boy between 2 and 15 years old in good health.

CDR3: CATSDTGTLGGYTF. CDR3 in DNA: TGTGCCACCAGTGACACCGGGACGTTGGGGGGCTACACCTTC. V usage is TRBV24-1 and J usage is TRBJ1-2; TRBD1 might be the D (5 bases). The CDR3 has 14 amino acids. The ends were cut back, 4 bases at V and 8 bases at J, with 16 bases in the middle. Germline V gene lookup returns CDR1 KGHDR and CDR2 SFDVKD.